This is a list of T cell receptor beta chains from one sample in a study of cytomegalovirus exposure and HLA in healthy donors. Measured with immunoSEQ multiplex PCR; TCRdb has only the in-frame clones, and not every one. The sample lists some 100,000 clones, 65% to 85% occurring once. What was sequenced was PBMCs. Receptors originate from a woman in her sixties or seventies in good health and CMV-seropositive. Each CDR3 is given with its conserved first and last residue. Each record gives: J gene, D gene, V gene, clone size, CDR3 DNA, CDR3 protein. A D gene is named only where the DNA matches it firmly. Clone size appears in some rows only: once, few, many, or a class for an expanded clone.

>TRBJ2-1|TRBD1|TRBV11-2|NA
TGTGCCAGCAGTAACAACAGGGGCGAGTTCTTC
CASSNNRGEFF
>TRBJ2-7|NA|TRBV7-2|NA
TGTGCCAGCAGCTTAGCCGGGGGCTCCTACGAGCAGTACTTC
CASSLAGGSYEQYF
>TRBJ1-1|TRBD1|TRBV7-9|NA
TGTGCCAGCAGCTTAGGGCAGGGGGCGCGGACTGAAGCTTTCTTT
CASSLGQGARTEAFF
>TRBJ1-6|TRBD1|TRBV4-3|NA
TGCGCCAGCAGCCAAGATAGTCAGGGGGCTAATTCACCCCTCCACTTT
CASSQDSQGANSPLHF
>TRBJ2-5|TRBD1|TRBV9|NA
TGTGCCAGCAGCCGCACACAGGGGTGGGAGACCCAGTACTTC
CASSRTQGWETQYF
>TRBJ1-2|TRBD1|TRBV5-1|once
TGCGCCAGCAGCTTGGCCGGGACAGGGGTCGGCTACACCTTC
CASSLAGTGVGYTF
>TRBJ2-1|NA|TRBV2|few
TGTGCCAGCAGCTTAGTAGGGGGCAATGAGCAGTTCTTC
CASSLVGGNEQFF
>TRBJ1-2|NA|TRBV27|NA
TGTGCCAGCAGTCTTGCCAAAGTCAGCTATGGCTACACCTTC
CASSLAKVSYGYTF
>TRBJ2-3|TRBD2|TRBV10-2|NA
TGCGCCAGCAGACGACTAGCGGGGGGGCCGGCTGCCTTCACAGATACGCAGTATTTT
CASRRLAGGPAAFTDTQYF
>TRBJ2-3|TRBD2|TRBV7-2|few
TGTGCCAGCAGCTTAGTAGCGGGGGGCGCAGATACGCAGTATTTT
CASSLVAGGADTQYF
>TRBJ2-7|TRBD2|TRBV5-6|NA
TGTGCCAGCAGCGGAGCCGGGACTAGCGGAGCCTACGAGCAGTACTTC
CASSGAGTSGAYEQYF
>TRBJ2-6|NA|TRBV7-9|NA
TGTGCCAGCAGCTTATCTGTAGGCGGCAGCTCTGGGGCCAACGTCCTGACTTTC
CASSLSVGGSSGANVLTF
>TRBJ1-1|NA|TRBV27|NA
TGTGCCAGCAGTCCCCCCCATTCTATCGGGGGCACTGAAGCTTTCTTT
CASSPPHSIGGTEAFF
>TRBJ2-1|TRBD2|TRBV27|NA
TGTGCCAGCAGTCCCGAGTTAGCGGGAGGGTACAATGAGCAGTTCTTC
CASSPELAGGYNEQFF
>TRBJ2-5|NA|TRBV9|NA
TGTGCCAGCACTACGGGAGGACAGGGCCAAGAGACCCAGTACTTC
CASTTGGQGQETQYF
>TRBJ2-7|NA|TRBV4-2|NA
TGTGCCAGCAGTCTGACCGGGACAACCTACGAGCAGTACTTC
CASSLTGTTYEQYF
>TRBJ1-2|NA|TRBV30|NA
TGTGCCTGGAGTACAGTGAACTATGGCTACACCTTC
CAWSTVNYGYTF
>TRBJ1-1|TRBD1|TRBV6-5|NA
TGTGCCAGCAGTTGGGACAGGAACACTGAAGCTTTCTTT
CASSWDRNTEAFF
>TRBJ2-7|TRBD2|TRBV18|NA
TGTGCCAGCTCACCAGCGGGAGGGAACCACGAGCAGTACTTC
CASSPAGGNHEQYF
>TRBJ2-7|NA|TRBV6-5|NA
TGTGCCAGCAGTACCCGGACAGTCCCTGGCGAGCAGTACTTC
CASSTRTVPGEQYF
>TRBJ2-7|NA|TRBV27|NA
TGTGCCAGCAGTTTATCCCTCGCCTACGAGCAGTACTTC
CASSLSLAYEQYF
>TRBJ2-5|TRBD1|TRBV5-1|NA
TGCGCCAGCAGCTTGGCCGGGGACAGGGGTGAGACCCAGTACTTC
CASSLAGDRGETQYF
>TRBJ2-7|NA|TRBV7-2|once
TGTGCCAGCAGCCCCGACAGGAACGAGCAGTACTTC
CASSPDRNEQYF
>TRBJ2-7|TRBD2|TRBV28|once
TGTGCCAGCAGACCCGCGGGAGGGAGCTCCTACGAGCAGTACTTC
CASRPAGGSSYEQYF
>TRBJ2-5|TRBD1|TRBV5-1|NA
TGCGCCAGCAGATGGGGGACAGCCCAAGAGGCCCAGTACTTC
CASRWGTAQEAQYF
>TRBJ2-2|TRBD1|TRBV7-2|NA
TGTGCCAGCAGAAACAGGGGAAGAAACACCGGGGAGCTGTTTTTT
CASRNRGRNTGELFF
>TRBJ2-7|NA|TRBV29-1|NA
TGCAGCGTTGAGGGCCAGACCTACGAGCAGTACTTC
CSVEGQTYEQYF
>TRBJ2-4|TRBD1|TRBV27|NA
TGTGCCAGCAGTTTATCAGGGACAGGGAGCATTCAGTACTTC
CASSLSGTGSIQYF
>TRBJ1-1|TRBD1|TRBV9|NA
TGTGCCAGCAGCGTGGGACAGGGGGCGAGTACTGAAGCTTTCTTT
CASSVGQGASTEAFF
>TRBJ2-2|NA|TRBV18|NA
TGTGCCAGCTCACCGGGACACCATTCTAACACCGGGGAGCTGTTTTTT
CASSPGHHSNTGELFF
>TRBJ2-7|TRBD2|TRBV5-6|NA
TGTGCCGGAGCCCAATCGGGTGGGGGGGCCTACGAGCAGTACTTC
CAGAQSGGGAYEQYF
>TRBJ1-4|NA|TRBV7-9|NA
TGTGCCAGCAGCTTAGTCACAGGGAGGGCATCTGAAAAACTGTTTTTT
CASSLVTGRASEKLFF